The text below deals with one T cell receptor beta chain. The antigen is undetermined. This record comes from a study of cytomegalovirus exposure and HLA in healthy donors. Study outcomes and limitations: With later analysis, a missense DCLRE1C variant became linked to TCR beta V- and J-gene trimming.

The CDR3 covers 15 residues. The V gene's germline CDR1 is LGHNA and CDR2 YSLEER. The V end was cut by 2 bases, the J end by 0 bases, with 11 bases between. Primers for the PCR totalled 60 Vbeta and 13 Jbeta. Profiled with immunoSEQ multiplex PCR; TCRdb holds only in-frame clones, not every one. The sample lists about 180,000 clones, 65% to 80% occurring once. Donors counted as nominally healthy when sampled, yet unrecorded immune exposures were likely. The J gene is TRBJ2-7, the V gene TRBV4-3, with D possibly matching TRBD2 (6 bases). Sequences were obtained from PBMCs. The TCR sequence derives from a woman in her twenties or thirties in good health and CMV-seropositive. CDR3 amino acids: CASSQYRGSSYEQYF. The CDR3 nucleotides read TGCGCCAGCAGCCAATATCGGGGGTCCTCCTACGAGCAGTACTTC.